The clone carrying this T cell receptor beta chain was recorded only once. The antigen is undetermined. The sample is drawn from a study of T-cell reconstitution after alpha-beta-depleted transplantation in children. Study-level points and caveats: Some patients owed their high day-60 TCRbeta diversity to surviving recipient T cells and thymic progenitors. Several hundred rapidly expanded clones from non-depleted graft cells reportedly supplied alpha-beta T cells about two months post-transplant. One year after transplant, T-cell counts and diversity came mostly from newly produced T cells.

Germline V gives CDR1 MGHRA, CDR2 YSYEKL. J was trimmed by 6 bases and V by 4 bases; bases with no gene match: 6. The CDR3 length is 14 residues. The TCRbeta library incorporated unique molecular identifiers. TCRdb independently ran MiXCR on the PCR reads; one entry per CDR3 protein. The sample has some 840,000 distinct CDR3 sequences, about 16% seen once. The receptor's source is a male patient aged 10 to 17 who had a stem cell transplant for acute lymphoblastic leukemia, so the T cells may come from the graft donor. This chain connects TRBV4-1 to TRBJ2-7, with 10 bases matching TRBD2. The sequencing used PBMCs, mostly from graft donor cells, collected 360 days after TCRalphabeta/CD19-depleted stem cell transplant. CDR3 region: CASSLGLASGEQYF. CDR3 DNA sequence: TGCGCCAGCAGCCTGGGACTAGCGTCTGGCGAGCAGTACTTC.